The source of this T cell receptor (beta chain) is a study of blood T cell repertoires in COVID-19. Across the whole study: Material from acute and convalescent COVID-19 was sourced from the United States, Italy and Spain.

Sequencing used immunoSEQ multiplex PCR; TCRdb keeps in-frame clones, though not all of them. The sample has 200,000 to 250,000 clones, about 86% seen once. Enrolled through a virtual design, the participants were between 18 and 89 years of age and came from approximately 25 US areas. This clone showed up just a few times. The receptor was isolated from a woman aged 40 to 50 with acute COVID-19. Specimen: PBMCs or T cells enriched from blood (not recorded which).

The CDR3 protein is CASSPPNTREETQYF. The CDR3 bases are TGTGCCAGCTCACCACCAAATACGAGGGAAGAGACCCAGTACTTC. V and J are TRBV18 and TRBJ2-5, with a weak D call TRBD2 (5 bases). Germline V gene lookup returns CDR1 KGHSH and CDR2 LQKENI. The CDR3 length is 15 residues. V was trimmed by 0 bases and J by 3 bases, leaving 11 bases between them. The full variable domain, completed using reference TRBV18 and TRBJ2-5, is NAGVMQNPRHLVRRRGQEARLRCSPMKGHSHVYWYRQLPEEGLKFMVYLQKENIIDESGMPKERFSAEFPKEGPSILRIQQVVRGDSAAYFCASSPPNTREETQYFGPGTRLLVL.